Presented here are 29 T cell receptor beta chains from one specimen sequenced in a study of T cell repertoires in cytomegalovirus infection. TCRdb re-called the reads with MiXCR, one entry per CDR3 protein. This sample carries about 920,000 distinct CDR3 sequences, 30% to 40% of them seen once, and the ten largest clones take around 15%. Their target antigens are unknown. This material consisted of cultured CD8+ T cells from PBMCs, taken from culture after CMV antigen stimulation. The receptors originated from a human donor in good health (CMV status not recorded). Some clones in this sample may be carry-over from other donors' samples.

V gene TRBV7-9 combines with J gene TRBJ2-3, with a possible D match to TRBD2 (5 bases). Trimming shortened V by 5 bases and J by 2 bases, and 23 bases separated the two germline ends. Germline V gene lookup returns CDR1 SEHNR and CDR2 FQNEAQ (reference sequence). The CDR3 loop spans 18 amino acids. CDR3 in DNA: TGTGCCAGCAGCCCTAGACCCGTACCTCCGGGGAACACAGATACGCAGTATTTT. Its protein product is CASSPRPVPPGNTDTQYF.

This clonotype was observed a handful of times. The CDR3 spells CASSLVRADEQYF. The DNA of the CDR3 is TGCGCCAGCAGCTTGGTTAGGGCCGACGAGCAGTACTTC. The rearrangement joins TRBV5-1 to TRBJ2-7; unclear D gene. Germline values: CDR1 SGHRS, CDR2 YFSETQ. Trimming removed 0 bases from V and 5 bases from J, with 9 bases in between. The CDR3 has 13 amino acids.

This clonotype appeared many times. This chain uses TRBV2 with TRBJ2-6, with D uncertain. The CDR3 has 17 amino acids. Between the trimmed V and J ends, which lost 0 bases and 14 bases, there was a span of 23 bases. Germline loops: CDR1 SNHLY, CDR2 FYNNEI. The DNA of the CDR3 is TGTGCCAGCAGTGAAGCGGGGTTGCGCTCACCCTGGGTTATCCTGACTTTC. It yields the protein CASSEAGLRSPWVILTF.

Of note for this clonotype: A single base separates this from a much larger clone, so it may be a read error. The V gene is TRBV7-8, the J gene TRBJ1-5; D unresolved. CDR3 length: 13 amino acids. Germline V gives CDR1 SGHVS, CDR2 FQNEAQ. V lost 3 bases, J lost 3 bases, and 6 bases lay in between. DNA for the CDR3: TGTGCCAGCAGCTTCGGAATCAATCAGCCCCAGCATTTT. This gives the protein CASSFGINQPQHF.

The chain couples TRBV27 to TRBJ2-1, with a tentative D call TRBD1 (5 bases). Per germline, CDR1 MNHEY and CDR2 SMNVEV (reference sequence). V shed 7 bases and J shed 4 bases, with 17 bases lying between them. This CDR3 is built from 15 residues. For the CDR3, the DNA is TGTGCCAGCAATACAGGAAACTGGATGTACAATGAGCAGTTCTTC. It codes for CASNTGNWMYNEQFF.

This chain uses TRBV2 with TRBJ1-5; possible D gene TRBD1, 5 bases. The CDR3 totals 14 residues. Trimming took 3 bases from V and 7 from J, leaving 13 bases between them. Germline values: CDR1 SNHLY, CDR2 FYNNEI. The CDR3 protein is CASSDRVKRQPQHF. CDR3 DNA: TGTGCCAGCAGTGACAGGGTAAAGAGGCAGCCCCAGCATTTT.

V is TRBV6-6 and J is TRBJ2-3, with 9 positions matching TRBD2. V trimming: 7 bases; J trimming: 2 bases; junction bases outside the gene matches: 13. The CDR3 is made up of 17 amino acids. Germline CDR1 MNHNY, CDR2 SVGAGI (reference sequence). CDR3 bases: TGTGCCAGCACCCTGTTCGCCCTAGCGGGGTTCACAGATACGCAGTATTTT. This sequence encodes CASTLFALAGFTDTQYF.

The rearrangement uses TRBV19 and TRBJ1-5, with TRBD1 matching 8 bases. The J call is uncertain, as TRBJ2-3 better fits the DNA end. The CDR3 loop spans 14 amino acids. The V gene's germline CDR1 is LNHDA and CDR2 SQIVND (reference sequence). CDR3 coding DNA: TGTGCCAGCTTCTCCGGGACAGGATACCAGCCCCAGTATTTT. The encoded protein is CASFSGTGYQPQYF.

The chain uses TRBV7-6 and TRBJ2-1; D is ambiguous. Germline CDR1 reads SGHVS; CDR2 reads FNYEAQ. The V end was cut by 1 base, the J end by 8 bases, with 24 bases between. The CDR3 length is 18 residues. The chain's CDR3 is CASSLDPQQAWIVHEQFF. The CDR3, as DNA: TGTGCCAGCAGCTTAGACCCACAGCAGGCATGGATTGTTCATGAGCAGTTCTTC.

This clonotype was recorded a few times. This chain links TRBV7-9 with TRBJ1-2; possible D gene TRBD1, 5 bases. CDR3 length: 11 amino acids. Germline V CDR1 and CDR2: SEHNR, FQNEAQ (reference sequence). V was cut by 4 bases and J by 12 bases, with 12 bases left in between. CDR3 sequence reads: CASSSRGLNTF. Here the CDR3 DNA reads TGTGCCAGCAGCTCCCGGGGCCTCAACACCTTC.

This clonotype was picked up one time. The rearrangement links TRBV4-1 to TRBJ1-1; tentative D call: TRBD1 (5 bases). V was pared by 3 bases and J by 6 bases, with 23 bases between. Looked up from germline, CDR1 is MGHRA and CDR2 is YSYEKL. This CDR3 has 17 residues. CDR3 sequence reads: CASSQPGVGTREAEAFF. The DNA for the CDR3 is TGCGCCAGCAGCCAGCCCGGGGTCGGGACGCGGGAGGCTGAAGCTTTCTTT.

The table lists this clonotype with many counts. The chain carries TRBV7-2 and TRBJ2-1; D unclear. Germline CDR1 reads SGHTA; CDR2 reads FQGNSA. V lost 3 bases, J lost 5 bases, and 11 bases lay in between. The length of the CDR3 is 14 residues. The CDR3 nucleotides read TGTGCCAGCAGCTTTGGGAAGATAGACAATGAGCAGTTCTTC. Translating gives CASSFGKIDNEQFF.

A word on this clonotype: The junction does not match germline at one end; this may be a read error. The rearrangement uses TRBV7-4 and TRBJ1-1; D is undetermined. The germline gives CDR1 SGHVT, CDR2 SQSDAQ. This CDR3 contains 13 residues. CDR3 region: CASSAGRADEAIF. In nucleotides, the CDR3 is TGTGCCAGCAGCGCGGGCCGTGCGGATGAAGCTATCTTT.

The chain joins TRBV2 to TRBJ2-7; possible D gene TRBD1, 5 bases. The germline gives CDR1 SNHLY, CDR2 FYNNEI. This CDR3 has 13 amino acids. V lost 7 bases, J lost 5 bases, and 15 bases lay in between. The CDR3: CASKKGWPHEQYV. The CDR3 DNA reads as TGTGCCAGCAAGAAGGGGTGGCCCCACGAGCAGTACGTC.

The chain employs TRBV7-9 and TRBJ1-2; no definite D call. V lost 2 bases to trimming and J lost 6 bases, with 4 bases between them. CDR3 size: 11 residues. CDR1 SEHNR and CDR2 FQNEAQ come from the germline V gene (reference sequence). CDR3 amino acids: CASSLPDGYTF. Written as DNA, the CDR3 is TGTGCCAGCAGCTTACCGGATGGCTACACCTTC.

V and J are TRBV6-2 or TRBV6-3 and TRBJ1-5, with D uncertain. CDR3 length equals 15 residues. CDR1 MNHEY and CDR2 SVGEGT come from the germline V gene. The ends were cut back, 2 bases at V and 0 bases at J, with 8 bases in the middle. For the CDR3, the DNA is TGTGCCAGCAGTTACCCAGGTATTAGCAATCAGCCCCAGCATTTT. Translation: CASSYPGISNQPQHF.

This chain uses TRBV12-3 or TRBV12-4 with TRBJ2-3; perhaps D is TRBD1 or TRBD2 (5 bases each). The CDR3 totals 18 residues. Between the trimmed V and J ends, which lost 6 bases and 4 bases, there was a span of 26 bases. Written as DNA, the CDR3 is TGTGCCAGCAGCCTTCTGCTCTCCGGGGCCAAAAGGGCAGATACGCAGTATTTT. As protein: CASSLLLSGAKRADTQYF.

This chain joins TRBV12-3 or TRBV12-4 and TRBJ2-1; D gene uncertain. The V and J ends lost 8 bases and 6 bases respectively, with 26 bases between them. This CDR3 has 17 amino acids. CDR3 amino acids: CASPSGEGPTVFNEQFF. The CDR3 DNA reads TGTGCCAGCCCCTCAGGTGAAGGCCCCACTGTTTTCAATGAGCAGTTCTTC.

This clonotype was seen more than once but under ten times. This chain links TRBV11-2 with TRBJ2-3; D remains ambiguous. Germline lookup yields CDR1 SGHAT and CDR2 FQNNGV. V was cut by 3 bases and J by 2 bases, with 9 bases left in between. The CDR3 totals 14 residues. The CDR3 here is CASSFGIATDTQYF. CDR3 in DNA: TGTGCCAGCAGCTTTGGAATAGCCACAGATACGCAGTATTTT.

The chain links TRBV6-2 or TRBV6-3 to TRBJ2-7; D gene uncertain. The CDR3 totals 12 residues. V was cut by 4 bases and J by 2 bases, with 6 bases left in between. Germline lookup yields CDR1 MNHEY and CDR2 SVGEGT. The DNA for the CDR3 is TGTGCCAGCAGTTGGGATCCCTACGAGCAGTACGTC. This sequence encodes CASSWDPYEQYV.

The genes are TRBV6-1 and TRBJ2-1; D gene uncertain. V gave up 3 bases and J gave up 6 bases, with 12 bases separating them. Germline V gene sequence: CDR1 MNHNS, CDR2 SASEGT. CDR3 size: 14 residues. The CDR3 is CASSERSLRNEQFF. CDR3 nucleotides: TGTGCCAGCAGTGAGAGGAGTCTGCGCAATGAGCAGTTCTTC.

The chain links TRBV7-9 to TRBJ1-1; TRBD1 might be the D (5 bases). Germline V gene lookup returns CDR1 SEHNR and CDR2 FQNEAQ (reference sequence). There are 14 residues in the CDR3. Trimming stripped 2 bases from V and 3 bases from J, with 10 bases between. CDR3 sequence: CASSLKGPYTEAFF. In DNA form, the CDR3 reads TGTGCCAGCAGCTTAAAGGGGCCGTACACTGAAGCTTTCTTT.

V gene TRBV12-3 or TRBV12-4 combines with J gene TRBJ2-2, with D perhaps given as TRBD1 or TRBD2 (5 bases each). CDR3 length: 15 amino acids. V was trimmed by 6 bases and J by 4 bases, leaving 15 bases between them. The CDR3 is CASSSRDLTTGELFF. CDR3 sequence (DNA): TGTGCCAGCAGCTCCCGGGACCTGACCACCGGGGAGCTGTTTTTT.

The chain joins TRBV20-1 to TRBJ2-3; 12 nucleotides line up with TRBD2. This CDR3 has 19 amino acids. V shed 6 bases, J shed 2 bases, and the junction held 18 bases outside the gene matches. Germline V gives CDR1 DFQATT, CDR2 SNEGSKA (reference sequence). CDR3 protein: CSAPPLRPLAGGFTDTQYF. As DNA, the CDR3 is TGCAGTGCCCCCCCCCTCCGCCCACTAGCGGGGGGTTTCACAGATACGCAGTATTTT.

This clonotype was picked up a small number of times. V is TRBV6-6 and J is TRBJ2-1; 16 bases are shared with TRBD2. With V trimmed by 0 bases and J by 7 bases, 12 bases remained unmatched. Germline V gives CDR1 MNHNY, CDR2 SVGAGI (reference sequence). The CDR3 sequence is 20 residues long. The chain's CDR3 is CASSYSRAGLAGGQVNEQFF. The CDR3 region has the DNA TGTGCCAGCAGTTACTCGAGGGCGGGACTAGCGGGGGGGCAGGTTAATGAGCAGTTCTTC.

This chain connects TRBV5-6 to TRBJ2-1; D might be TRBD2 (6 bases). V was pared by 4 bases and J by 5 bases, with 13 bases between. Germline lookup yields CDR1 SGHDT and CDR2 YYEEEE. The CDR3 loop spans 14 amino acids. This CDR3 is CASSDVRGDNEQFF. CDR3 nucleotide sequence: TGTGCCAGCAGCGATGTACGCGGGGACAATGAGCAGTTCTTC.

The sample holds a few counts of this clonotype. The J gene is TRBJ2-1, the V gene TRBV7-2, with TRBD2 identical over 7 bases. Germline V gene lookup returns CDR1 SGHTA and CDR2 FQGNSA. This CDR3 spans 16 amino acids. With V trimmed by 4 bases and J by 4 bases, 10 bases remained unmatched. The CDR3 DNA reads TGTGCCAGCAGCTGGGGGAGGGGATTACTGTACAATGAGCAGTTCTTC. It specifies CASSWGRGLLYNEQFF.

V usage is TRBV15 and J usage is TRBJ2-5; 10 positions agree with TRBD2. Germline V lookup: CDR1 LNHNV, CDR2 YYDKDF (reference sequence). The CDR3 has 17 residues. Trimming took 5 bases from V and 1 from J; bases not matched to a gene: 10. This chain's CDR3 is CATSVIRAGGPQETQYF. The CDR3 region has the DNA TGTGCCACCAGCGTGATCAGAGCGGGGGGGCCCCAAGAGACCCAGTACTTC.

The chain recombines TRBV29-1 with TRBJ2-2, with D possibly being TRBD1 (5 bases). The CDR3 runs to 14 residues. The ends were cut back, 4 bases at V and 1 base at J, with 10 bases in the middle. Germline V gene sequence: CDR1 SQVTM, CDR2 ANQGSEA. As DNA, the CDR3 is TGCAGCGTTGTTGTAGGGGTGAACACCGGGGAGCTGTTTTTT. This translates into CSVVVGVNTGELFF.